The 17 T cell receptor beta chains given below trace back to one sample, sequenced in a study of T cells after yellow fever vaccination. TCRdb independently ran MiXCR on the 5' RACE reads; one entry per CDR3 protein. The sample has approximately 150,000 distinct CDR3 sequences; roughly 8.8% are singletons. The starting material was CD8+ T cells sorted from PBMCs, obtained 45 days after the yellow fever booster vaccination. These receptors originate from a man between 18 and 35 years old who received the YFV17D yellow fever vaccine.

This clonotype was seen a few times. CDR3 sequence: CASSTTQDVPEKLFF. The CDR3 bases are TGTGCCAGCAGTACCACCCAGGACGTTCCGGAAAAACTGTTTTTT. The rearrangement links TRBV6-2 or TRBV6-3 to TRBJ1-4; the D is unclear. The CDR3 contains 15 residues. Germline assignment: CDR1 MNHEY and CDR2 SVGEGT. V lost 5 bases to trimming and J lost 8 bases, with 18 bases between them.

The chain combines TRBV20-1 with TRBJ2-7, with TRBD2 identical over 8 bases. V gave up 2 bases and J gave up 4 bases; unmatched junction bases: 7. The CDR3 is 14 amino acids. In germline, CDR1 is DFQATT, CDR2 SNEGSKA (reference sequence). For the CDR3, the DNA is TGCAGTGCTAGATGGCTAGCGGGCGGGTACGAGCAGTACTTC. Translated, it gives CSARWLAGGYEQYF.

This clonotype was observed a few times. This sequence joins TRBV6-5 and TRBJ2-1; 7 nucleotides align to TRBD2. CDR3 length equals 15 residues. Trimming cost V 2 bases and J 6 bases; bases outside gene matches: 7. CDR1 MNHEY and CDR2 SVGAGI come from the germline V gene. The CDR3 loop is CASSYGPGTTNEQFF. In DNA form, the CDR3 reads TGTGCCAGCAGTTACGGCCCCGGGACTACCAATGAGCAGTTCTTC.

The table lists this clonotype with a few counts. J is TRBJ2-7 and V is TRBV11-2; D gene uncertain. The CDR3 is 13 amino acids. Germline V gene data show CDR1 as SGHAT and CDR2 as FQNNGV. Trimming shortened V by 1 base and J by 4 bases, and 8 bases separated the two germline ends. CDR3 protein: CASSLAVAYEQYF. The CDR3 DNA follows: TGTGCCAGCAGCTTAGCAGTAGCTTACGAGCAGTACTTC.

The genes are TRBV10-3 and TRBJ2-3; no firm D call. The CDR3 has 13 residues. Germline assignment: CDR1 ENHRY and CDR2 SYGVKD. The V and J ends lost 6 bases and 0 bases respectively, with 7 bases between them. The CDR3 sequence: CAIRAESTDTQYF. Written as DNA, the CDR3 is TGTGCCATCAGGGCAGAAAGCACAGATACGCAGTATTTT.

The DNA for the CDR3 is TGTGCCAGCAGTGAAGGGGACCGGCCTTTGCACGCGCAGTATTTT. Translation gives CASSEGDRPLHAQYF. V usage is TRBV2 and J usage is TRBJ2-3; the D gene could be TRBD1 or TRBD2 (5 bases each). Looked up from germline, CDR1 is SNHLY and CDR2 is FYNNEI. The germline V and J ends were trimmed by 1 base and 10 bases, with 18 bases remaining between them. CDR3 length: 15 residues. Using reference TRBV2 and TRBJ2-3 for the parts outside the CDR3, the full variable domain is EPEVTQTPSHQVTQMGQEVILRCVPISNHLYFYWYRQILGQKVEFLVSFYNNEISEKSEIFDDQFSVERPDGSNFTLKIRSTKLEDSAMYFCASSEGDRPLHAQYFGPGTRLTVL.

This sequence joins TRBV6-5 and TRBJ1-5, with a possible D match to TRBD1 (6 bases). This CDR3 spans 14 amino acids. Trimming removed 2 bases from V and 8 bases from J, with 13 bases in between. Germline CDR1 and CDR2: MNHEY and SVGAGI. CDR3 nucleotides: TGTGCCAGCAGTTACGTGAAGGGGGGTGAGCCCCAGCATTTT. Protein: CASSYVKGGEPQHF.

This clonotype was detected only a few times. The chain joins TRBV4-3 to TRBJ2-7; possible D gene TRBD1, 6 bases. V dropped 0 bases and J dropped 2 bases, with 8 bases sitting between them. Germline V gives CDR1 LGHNA, CDR2 YSLEER. CDR3 length equals 14 residues. The CDR3, as DNA: TGCGCCAGCAGCCAAGAGAACAGGGCCTACGAGCAGTACTTC. This encodes CASSQENRAYEQYF.

At least ten counts were recorded for this clonotype. The chain couples TRBV6-2 or TRBV6-3 to TRBJ1-1; TRBD1 is a possible D gene (5 bases). Germline CDR1 reads MNHEY; CDR2 reads SVGEGT. V lost 4 bases and J 5 bases, leaving 8 bases between the germline ends. CDR3 length: 12 residues. CDR3 in amino acids: CASSFRVTEAFF. The CDR3 region has the DNA TGTGCCAGCAGTTTCAGGGTTACTGAAGCTTTCTTT.

This clonotype appeared a few times. The J gene is TRBJ2-7, the V gene TRBV11-2; D assignment may be TRBD1 or TRBD2 (5 bases each). Germline lookup yields CDR1 SGHAT and CDR2 FQNNGV. CDR3 length equals 15 residues. Deletions cut 4 bases from V and 4 bases from J, with 17 bases between. CDR3 coding DNA: TGTGCCAGCAGCTCGTATGAGATGGGGGAGTACGAGCAGTACTTC. This encodes CASSSYEMGEYEQYF. Based on the CDR3 plus reference TRBV11-2 and TRBJ2-7, the full variable domain is EAGVAQSPRYKIIEKRQSVAFWCNPISGHATLYWYQQILGQGPKLLIQFQNNGVVDDSQLPKDRFSAERLKGVDSTLKIQPAKLEDSAVYLCASSSYEMGEYEQYFGPGTRLTVT.

The chain has TRBV27 and TRBJ1-6; D is perhaps TRBD1 (5 bases). V was pared by 2 bases and J by 10 bases, with 21 bases between. Germline loops: CDR1 MNHEY, CDR2 SMNVEV (reference sequence). The CDR3 sequence is 17 residues long. The CDR3 loop reads CASSLGRYRDLGSPLHF. In DNA form, the CDR3 reads TGTGCCAGCAGTTTAGGGAGGTACCGGGACTTGGGCTCACCCCTCCACTTT.

This clonotype was counted between two and nine times. The CDR3 DNA is TGTGCCAGCAGCCTTTGGGCGGGGGGCTATGAGACCCAGTACTTC. Translation gives CASSLWAGGYETQYF. The rearrangement joins TRBV7-3 to TRBJ2-5; 8 nucleotides align to TRBD2. The length of the CDR3 is 15 residues. Germline V lookup: CDR1 SGHTA, CDR2 FQGTGA. V shed 5 bases, J shed 5 bases, and the junction held 10 bases outside the gene matches.

This chain links TRBV10-3 with TRBJ2-5; D not certain. Germline V CDR1 and CDR2: ENHRY, SYGVKD. This CDR3 has 12 amino acids. The V gene lost 8 bases and the J gene lost 7 bases, with 14 bases spanning the gap. The CDR3 sequence is CAIRPEKGTQYF. CDR3 DNA: TGTGCCATCCGCCCTGAAAAGGGGACCCAGTACTTC.

A few counts support this clonotype. The V call is TRBV7-9, the J call TRBJ2-7; 7 nucleotides align to TRBD1. V gave up 1 base and J gave up 6 bases; unmatched junction bases: 6. The CDR3 consists of 14 residues. Looked up from germline, CDR1 is SEHNR and CDR2 is FQNEAQ (reference sequence). The DNA for the CDR3 is TGTGCCAGCAGCTTAGGACAGGGCCCGTTCGAGCAGTACGTC. This codes for CASSLGQGPFEQYV.

This clonotype was detected ten times or more. The chain recombines TRBV7-9 with TRBJ1-2; perhaps TRBD1 as D (5 bases). The CDR3 spans 13 residues. Germline V CDR1 and CDR2: SEHNR, FQNEAQ (reference sequence). V gave up 2 bases and J gave up 3 bases, with 7 bases separating them. The CDR3 region is CASSLQGDYGYTF. CDR3 sequence (DNA): TGTGCCAGCAGCTTACAGGGAGACTATGGCTACACCTTC.

The chain uses TRBV20-1 and TRBJ2-7, with D possibly being TRBD2 (5 bases). The CDR3 is 12 residues long. Per the germline V gene, CDR1 is DFQATT and CDR2 is SNEGSKA (reference sequence). V was trimmed by 6 bases and J by 2 bases, leaving 11 bases between them. In nucleotides, the CDR3 is TGCAGTGCCAGTACGGGGACCTACGAGCAGTACTTC. Translation gives CSASTGTYEQYF.

This clonotype was counted only a few times. The chain combines TRBV6-1 with TRBJ1-1, with D uncertain. With 7 bases removed from V and 7 bases from J, the gap between germline ends came to 16 bases. In germline, CDR1 is MNHNS, CDR2 SASEGT. This CDR3 spans 13 amino acids. CDR3 in amino acids: CASNRGGGREAFF. CDR3 coding DNA: TGTGCCAGCAATCGAGGAGGAGGGCGTGAAGCTTTCTTT.